The 11 T cell receptor beta chains given below trace back to one sample, sequenced in a study of cytomegalovirus exposure and HLA in healthy donors. It was with 60 Vbeta and 13 Jbeta primers that the PCR ran. Some clones are missing from TCRdb's copy, which holds only in-frame ones; the method was immunoSEQ multiplex PCR. Seen here are under 200,000 clones, around 80% observed once, and the top ten hold about 4.4%. Sequenced sample: PBMCs. These receptors all come from a woman in her thirties in good health and CMV-seropositive.

This clone was counted a few times. The V gene is TRBV15, the J gene TRBJ2-1; 8 bases match TRBD2. Germline CDR1 reads LNHNV; CDR2 reads YYDKDF (reference sequence). V gave up 3 bases and J gave up 8 bases; unmatched junction bases: 9. CDR3 size: 15 residues. The chain's CDR3 is CATSRGGGLVHEQFF. DNA for the CDR3: TGTGCCACCAGCAGGGGCGGGGGACTAGTCCATGAGCAGTTCTTC.

The rearrangement uses TRBV4-2 and TRBJ2-7; D is ambiguous. CDR1 is LGHNA and CDR2 is YNFKEQ in the germline V gene. V shed 1 base and J shed 2 bases, with 12 bases lying between them. The CDR3 has 15 residues. CDR3 loop: CASSQGPGGTYEQYF. DNA of the CDR3: TGTGCCAGCAGCCAAGGGCCGGGTGGAACCTACGAGCAGTACTTC.

In DNA, the CDR3 is TGTGCCAGCAGCTTAACTAGCGGGAGCACAGATACGCAGTATTTT. Translated, it gives CASSLTSGSTDTQYF. The V gene is TRBV11-3, the J gene TRBJ2-3; 9 nucleotides match TRBD2. The CDR3 contains 15 residues. Per the germline V gene, CDR1 is SGHNT and CDR2 is YENEEA. J was trimmed by 0 bases and V by 2 bases; bases with no gene match: 0.

This clone came up a few times. This chain connects TRBV9 to TRBJ2-1; the match to TRBD2 covers 11 bases. Germline CDR1 and CDR2: SGDLS and YYNGEE. The junction had 8 bases not matched to a gene; V was cut back by 4 bases and J by 5 bases. There are 16 residues in the CDR3. The CDR3 DNA sequence: TGTGCCAGCAGCTCTCGGGTAGCGGGAGGGAACAATGAGCAGTTCTTC. Translation: CASSSRVAGGNNEQFF.

This clone was found once. J is TRBJ1-4 and V is TRBV4-2, with D possibly being TRBD1 (5 bases). Germline V CDR1 and CDR2: LGHNA, YNFKEQ. The V end was cut by 3 bases, the J end by 3 bases, with 11 bases between. The CDR3 is 15 amino acids. The CDR3 sequence: CASSHQGPPNEKLFF. In DNA form, the CDR3 reads TGTGCCAGCAGCCATCAGGGCCCACCTAATGAAAAACTGTTTTTT.

This sequence joins TRBV27 and TRBJ2-5; 14 bases map to TRBD2. The V gene end was trimmed by 3 bases and the J gene end by 9 bases; junction bases not matched to a gene: 0. Per the germline V gene, CDR1 is MNHEY and CDR2 is SMNVEV (reference sequence). The CDR3 consists of 13 residues. The CDR3 sequence is CASSLGLAGAQYF. The CDR3 DNA reads TGTGCCAGCAGTTTGGGACTAGCGGGGGCCCAGTACTTC.

This clone was detected only a few times. This sequence joins TRBV14 and TRBJ2-1, with a tentative D call TRBD2 (6 bases). Germline-derived CDR1 and CDR2 are SGHDN and FVKESK. Trimming removed 2 bases at V and 9 bases at J, with 20 bases between. This CDR3 region has 16 residues. The DNA for the CDR3 is TGTGCCAGCAGCCAATTCCAGACGGGGGTGTCGGGTGAGCAGTTCTTC. Protein: CASSQFQTGVSGEQFF.

The V gene is TRBV7-7, the J gene TRBJ2-2, with 7 bases matching TRBD1. Germline assignment: CDR1 SSHAT and CDR2 FNYEAQ (reference sequence). V lost 2 bases and J lost 4; bases outside the gene matches: 1. This CDR3 region has 14 residues. The CDR3 coding sequence is TGTGCCAGCAGCTTAAACAGGGGCACCGGGGAGCTGTTTTTT. Protein sequence: CASSLNRGTGELFF.

The CDR3 sequence: CASSQEGARTGELFF. CDR3 nucleotides: TGTGCCAGCAGCCAGGAGGGGGCTCGTACCGGGGAGCTGTTTTTT. The chain joins TRBV7-8 to TRBJ2-2; tentatively, D is TRBD1 (7 bases). Germline-derived CDR1 and CDR2 are SGHVS and FQNEAQ. Trimming stripped 5 bases from V and 5 bases from J, with 15 bases between. The CDR3 covers 15 residues.

V and J are TRBV4-3 and TRBJ2-2, with D perhaps TRBD1 (5 bases). CDR3 length equals 16 residues. Deletions cut 0 bases from V and 0 bases from J, with 8 bases between. Germline CDR1 LGHNA, CDR2 YSLEER. CDR3 sequence (DNA): TGCGCCAGCAGCCAAGAGGACACCTCGAACACCGGGGAGCTGTTTTTT. The encoded protein is CASSQEDTSNTGELFF.

The chain employs TRBV19 and TRBJ1-1, with D possibly matching TRBD1 (6 bases). CDR3 length equals 16 residues. In germline, CDR1 is LNHDA, CDR2 SQIVND (reference sequence). Trimming took off 0 bases at V and 1 base at J, with 12 bases between the two ends. CDR3 in amino acids: CASSIEYNRANTEAFF. The CDR3 DNA reads as TGTGCCAGTAGTATAGAATACAACAGGGCGAACACTGAAGCTTTCTTT.